This TCR beta chain was found in a study of T cell responses to AZD1222 COVID-19 vaccine. Across the study: Combined were second doses at about 4 or about 12 weeks. Study-wide findings and caveats: Regions 160-218 and 743-854 held dominance among vaccine-associated CD4 TCRs, which spanned spike. Among AZD1222 vaccinees, only five or six were seropositive at baseline.

Some clones are missing from TCRdb's copy, which holds only in-frame ones; the method was immunoSEQ multiplex PCR. Here the sample spans some 88,000 clones, under 95% being singletons. In the case of this clone: What it binds is unknown.

This TCR derives from an adult in good health. The material sequenced was peripheral blood, taken on day 0 of AZD1222 vaccination.

CDR3 bases: TGTGCCAGCAGTTACCTGGGACAGGGAAACACCATATATTTT. Translating gives CASSYLGQGNTIYF. V usage is TRBV6-2 or TRBV6-3 and J usage is TRBJ1-3; 7 bases are shared with TRBD1. Germline V lookup: CDR1 MNHEY, CDR2 SVGEGT. V gave up 2 bases and J gave up 4 bases; unmatched junction bases: 2. The CDR3 has 14 residues.